These 25 T cell receptor delta chains originate from one sample sequenced in a study of γδ T cells in repeated Plasmodium falciparum infection. TCRdb re-analyzed the multiplex PCR reads via CATT. The table lists tens of thousands of delta-chain clones, approximately 0.96% of them singletons. Bulk repertoires came from Vgamma9/Vdelta2+ or Vdelta2-negative gammadelta T cells flow-sorted from PBMC. The sequencing sample was made of gamma-delta T cells from blood. The receptors derive from a pool of human donors (malaria-infected and uninfected, not separated).

In regard to this clone: The mismatch at residue 10 between this DNA's translation and the TCRdb protein of a much larger clone likely reflects a read error; the protein shown is translated from the DNA. CDR3 bases: TGTGCCTGTGACACCGTGGGAGAGGATATGATGACTCGGTATAAACTCATCTTT. Its protein is CACDTVGEDMMTRYKLIF. The chain recombines TRDV2 with TRDJ1; possibly TRDD3 for D (5 bases). TCRdb records no J gene; here it was assigned by comparing the DNA to germline. The ends were cut back, 0 bases at V and 6 bases at J, with 25 bases in the middle. Germline V lookup: CDR1 GEAIGNYY, CDR2 EKD. The CDR3 sequence is 18 residues long.

Notes on this clone: One junction end disagrees with the germline gene, perhaps due to a read error. The genes are TRDV1 and TRDJ1; D is possibly TRDD2 or TRDD3 (9 bases each). As TCRdb names no J gene, one was assigned here on the basis of a DNA match to germline. The CDR3 loop spans 19 amino acids. Germline V gives CDR1 TSWWSYY, CDR2 QGS. CDR3 DNA sequence: TGCGCCTCCTTCCTACCAGGTACTGGGGGACTTCGGGTACACGATAAACTCATCTTT. Its translation: CASFLPGTGGLRVHDKLIF.

About this clone: The protein TCRdb lists belongs to a much larger clone and differs from this DNA's translation at residue 3, which points to a read error; the protein shown is made from the DNA. This chain connects TRDV1 to TRDJ1, with a tentative D call TRDD3 (7 bases). Because TCRdb records no J gene, it was assigned here through a match of the DNA to germline. Germline CDR1 TSWWSYY, CDR2 QGS. The CDR3 spans 18 residues. CDR3 nucleotides: TGTGCTCCTGGGGGCACCTTCCCCACTTGGGTCCTAGTGGATAAACTCATCTTT. Its protein product is CAPGGTFPTWVLVDKLIF.

A few counts support this clone. TCRdb's entry gives the protein of a much larger clone, which mismatches this DNA's translation at residue 6, likely from a read error; the protein reported here is translated from the DNA. The rearrangement joins TRDV2 to TRDJ1; 10 bases are a match to TRDD3. TCRdb gives no J gene; it was assigned here by matching the DNA to germline. The CDR3 contains 21 residues. The V segment lost 0 bases and the J segment 0 bases; nucleotides outside the gene matches: 18. Germline loops: CDR1 GEAIGNYY, CDR2 EKD. DNA for the CDR3: TGTGCCTGTGACACCATCTCACCTCCGACCGTACTGGGGGATCACACCGATAAACTCATCTTT. Translating it yields CACDTISPPTVLGDHTDKLIF.

This clone was observed at least ten times. The protein recorded in TCRdb matches a much larger clone and deviates from this DNA's translation at residue 3, suggesting a read error; the protein here is obtained by translating the DNA. CDR3 sequence reads: CARDTGRGIRDTDKLIF. The CDR3 DNA is TGTGCCCGTGACACCGGCCGGGGGATACGGGACACCGATAAACTCATCTTT. The chain recombines TRDV2 with TRDJ1; the match to TRDD3 covers 10 bases. Since TCRdb gives no J gene, matching the DNA to germline was used here to assign it. Germline V gene data show CDR1 as GEAIGNYY and CDR2 as EKD. The CDR3 is 17 residues long.

As concerns this clone: This probably arose from a read error, given a far larger clone one base away. Additional DNA sequences in this sample encode the identical CDR3. This rearrangement joins TRDV2 to TRDJ1; 7 nucleotides line up with TRDD3. No J gene was available from TCRdb, and it was assigned here by a germline match of the DNA. CDR3 size: 18 residues. Trimming took 3 bases from V and 0 from J; bases not matched to a gene: 15. In germline, CDR1 is GEAIGNYY, CDR2 EKD. The CDR3 here is CACDYAGGYDIYTDKLIF. The CDR3 nucleotides read TGTGCCTGTGACTATGCTGGGGGGTACGACATATACACCGATAAACTCATCTTT.

This clone was counted only a few times. The TCRdb record carries a much larger clone's protein, which differs from this DNA's translation at residue 19; a read error is the likely cause, and the protein listed here is the DNA translation. No J gene call was made, and the V gene is TRDV2; the D call in the table, TRDD3, was not verified against the DNA. The germline gives CDR1 GEAIGNYY, CDR2 EKD. The CDR3 length is 21 residues. CDR3 nucleotides: TGTGCCTGTGACACTCCGGAGGGGAGTGGCAAACCCTCCTGGGACACCCGACAGGTGTTTTTC. Its translation: CACDTPEGSGKPSWDTRQVFF.

This clone showed up just a few times. The protein recorded in TCRdb matches a much larger clone and deviates from this DNA's translation at residue 3, suggesting a read error; the protein here is obtained by translating the DNA. The CDR3 reads CARDTRDSWDTRQMFF. DNA of the CDR3: TGTGCCCGTGACACTCGGGATTCCTGGGACACCCGACAGATGTTTTTC. V gene TRDV2 combines with J gene TRDJ3, with D possibly TRDD3 on 5 matching bases. As TCRdb names no J gene, one was assigned here on the basis of a DNA match to germline. The CDR3 length is 16 residues. The germline V gene has CDR1 GEAIGNYY and CDR2 EKD.

Comment on this clone: The TCRdb protein, from a much larger clone, departs from this DNA's translation at residue 18, likely by read error; the protein shown derives from the DNA. The rearrangement joins TRDV1 to TRDJ1; D is perhaps TRDD2 (6 bases). TCRdb does not report a J gene; here it was assigned by matching the DNA to germline references. CDR1 and CDR2 (germline): TSWWSYY, QGS. CDR3 size: 22 residues. V was cut by 5 bases and J by 6 bases, with 40 bases left in between. In nucleotides, the CDR3 is TGTGCTCTTGGGAAGACCCCATTCTTCCTCACCAATTTAGCGTCTCCAACCAATAAACTCATCTTT. Translated, it gives CALGKTPFFLTNLASPTNKLIF.

A few counts support this clone. For this DNA, TCRdb reports the protein of a much larger clone, which diverges at residue 11, most likely from a read error; the protein presented here is translated directly from the DNA. CDR3 bases: TGTGCCTGTGACACTCTGGGGGAACTCCGCTTGGACGCTTTGACAGCACAACTCTTCTTT. This gives the protein CACDTLGELRLDALTAQLFF. The V and J genes are TRDV2 and TRDJ2; 8 bases match TRDD3. The J gene is not listed in TCRdb, so it was assigned here from a DNA match to germline. V lost 1 base, J lost 0 bases, and 15 bases stayed unmatched. The CDR3 covers 20 residues. CDR1 is GEAIGNYY, CDR2 EKD, per germline.

Regarding this clone: TCRdb assigns this DNA the protein of a much larger clone, which departs from its translation at residue 3; this likely reflects a read error, and the protein shown comes from translating the DNA. This CDR3 reads CARDTVLGASYTDKLIF. CDR3 DNA sequence: TGTGCCCGTGACACGGTACTGGGGGCCTCGTACACCGATAAACTCATCTTT. The chain carries TRDV2 and TRDJ1; 8 positions match TRDD3. The J gene is absent in TCRdb and was assigned here via DNA matching to germline. Germline CDR1 reads GEAIGNYY; CDR2 reads EKD. This CDR3 is 17 amino acids long.

This clone occurred a few times. The protein recorded in TCRdb matches a much larger clone and deviates from this DNA's translation at residue 12, suggesting a read error; the protein here is obtained by translating the DNA. The chain is built from TRDV2 and TRDJ1; D gene uncertain. TCRdb is silent on the J gene; assignment here came from matching the DNA to germline. This CDR3 spans 18 amino acids. The germline V gene has CDR1 GEAIGNYY and CDR2 EKD. Trimming pared 3 bases from V and 0 bases from J, leaving 22 bases between. CDR3 in amino acids: CACDVVGALRFDTDKLIF. As DNA, the CDR3 is TGTGCCTGTGACGTCGTCGGGGCCCTCAGATTCGACACCGATAAACTCATCTTT.

This clone was observed at least ten times. The chain couples TRDV1 to TRDJ1; D may be TRDD2 (6 bases). The CDR3 runs to 19 residues. Trimming stripped 4 bases from V and 5 bases from J, with 29 bases between. Per the germline V gene, CDR1 is TSWWSYY and CDR2 is QGS. CDR3 sequence (DNA): TGTGCTCTTGGGGTCCTAAACCCCCTTTGGATCCTACTCTCGGATAAACTCATCTTT. Translation gives CALGVLNPLWILLSDKLIF.

The sample holds a few counts of this clone. TCRdb shows a much larger clone's protein in place of this DNA's translation, and the two differ at residue 5, likely through a read error; the protein shown is translated from the DNA. The J gene is TRDJ1, the V gene TRDV2; 8 nucleotides line up with TRDD3. TCRdb supplies no J gene; here it was assigned by aligning the nucleotide sequence to germline. The CDR3 runs 18 residues. Germline V lookup: CDR1 GEAIGNYY, CDR2 EKD. V shed 3 bases, J shed 3 bases, and the junction held 17 bases outside the gene matches. This CDR3 is CACDPVAGIRPRADKLIF. Written as DNA, the CDR3 is TGTGCCTGTGACCCCGTTGCTGGGATACGCCCCCGAGCCGATAAACTCATCTTT.

This clone was counted many times. This chain uses TRDV2 with TRDJ3, with 9 bases aligning to TRDD3. This CDR3 has 23 residues. V lost 0 bases and J lost 2; bases outside the gene matches: 19. CDR1 is GEAIGNYY and CDR2 is EKD in the germline V gene. The CDR3, as DNA: TGTGCCTGTGACACCAAAACTTTCACTGGGGGAGACAAGGAGACCTGGGACACCCGACAGATGTTTTTC. It is translated as CACDTKTFTGGDKETWDTRQMFF.

In its sample, this clone was seen many times. TCRdb has a much larger clone's protein, which differs at residue 11 from the translation of this DNA, likely because of a read error; what is shown is the protein translated from the DNA. The sample has other DNA sequences that encode this CDR3 too. The chain links TRDV2 to TRDJ1; possibly TRDD3 for D (6 bases). CDR1 is GEAIGNYY, CDR2 EKD, per germline. Trimming pared 3 bases from V and 1 base from J, leaving 26 bases between. The CDR3 is 19 amino acids. CDR3 sequence (DNA): TGTGCCTGTGACTCCGTTTTGATCCCTACTAGGGGATTCACCGATAAACTCATCTTT. It yields the protein CACDSVLIPTRGFTDKLIF.

This clone was seen ten or more times. A read error likely explains why the TCRdb protein, taken from a much larger clone, differs from this DNA's translation at residue 5; the protein shown is translated from the DNA. The rearrangement joins TRAV38-2/DV8 to TRDJ1, with 7 bases identical to TRDD2. The CDR3 is 20 residues long. Germline V gives CDR1 TSESDYY, CDR2 QEAYKQQN. Trimming took 7 bases from V and 0 from J; bases not matched to a gene: 24. CDR3: CAYLLSYKGINIVYTDKLIF. Written as DNA, the CDR3 is TGTGCTTATTTACTTTCCTACAAGGGAATAAATATTGTCTACACCGATAAACTCATCTTT.

In its sample, this clone was seen a few times. This chain joins TRDV1 and TRDJ1; 7 nucleotides line up with TRDD3. Here the J gene came from matching the DNA to germline, since TCRdb omits it. V trimming: 6 bases; J trimming: 5 bases; junction bases outside the gene matches: 24. The CDR3 consists of 19 residues. The germline CDR1 and CDR2 sequences are TSWWSYY and QGS. CDR3 sequence: CALGLNRGLLGSPLDKLIF. The CDR3 DNA follows: TGTGCTCTTGGCCTAAATCGGGGTTTACTGGGGAGTCCCCTTGATAAACTCATCTTT.

This clone was counted a few times. For this DNA, TCRdb reports the protein of a much larger clone, which diverges at residue 21, most likely from a read error; the protein presented here is translated directly from the DNA. The CDR3, as DNA: TGTGCTCTTGGGGGTCACTCAACCCCTCTCCCTGTAACCCTGGGGGATTTTGACACCGATAGACTCATCTTT. It is translated as CALGGHSTPLPVTLGDFDTDRLIF. V and J are TRDV1 and TRDJ1; 9 bases line up with TRDD3. The J gene, not given by TCRdb, was assigned here from a germline match of the nucleotide sequence. The CDR3 runs 24 residues. Germline CDR1 reads TSWWSYY; CDR2 reads QGS.

The chain joins TRDV1 to TRDJ1; 7 bases align to TRDD3. Germline loops: CDR1 TSWWSYY, CDR2 QGS. Unmatched junction bases numbered 16, after V lost 5 bases and J lost 4 bases. The CDR3 contains 17 residues. This chain's CDR3 is CALGSPLIRGMIDKLIF. The DNA of the CDR3 is TGTGCTCTTGGGTCCCCCTTGATTAGGGGGATGATCGATAAACTCATCTTT.

This clone occurred many times. This sequence joins TRDV1 and TRDJ1; TRDD3 aligns across 10 bases. In the absence of a J gene in TCRdb, the DNA was matched to germline to assign it here. The CDR3 sequence is 24 residues long. J lost 3 bases, V lost 0 bases, and 28 bases had no gene match. Per germline, CDR1 TSWWSYY and CDR2 QGS. This CDR3 reads CALGELARKWIRGDTRFGADKLIF. The CDR3 nucleotides are TGTGCTCTTGGGGAACTCGCTCGGAAGTGGATCAGGGGGGATACGCGTTTTGGGGCCGATAAACTCATCTTT.

This clone has a handful of counts. TCRdb pairs this DNA with a much larger clone's protein that differs at residue 20, likely a read error; the protein shown was translated from the DNA. The V gene is TRDV1, the J gene TRDJ1, with 9 positions matching TRDD2. Germline lookup yields CDR1 TSWWSYY and CDR2 QGS. The length of the CDR3 is 21 residues. The CDR3 DNA sequence: TGTGCTCTTGGGGAATTGGCCTTCCTACCGCCACGGCTGGGAATCACCGATAAACTCACCTTT. It yields the protein CALGELAFLPPRLGITDKLTF.

This clone was seen a few times. With only one base between it and a far larger clone, this is likely a read error. This sample also contains other DNA sequences that code for the same CDR3. This chain joins TRDV2 and TRDJ1; TRDD3 might be the D (5 bases). The J gene, missing from TCRdb, was assigned here through DNA to germline matching. Deletions cut 3 bases from V and 0 bases from J, with 13 bases between. The CDR3 extends over 15 amino acids. Germline CDR1 is GEAIGNYY and CDR2 is EKD. The CDR3 is CACDLLGENTDKLIF. The DNA for the CDR3 is TGTGCCTGTGACCTTCTAGGGGAAAACACCGATAAACTCATCTTT.

On this clone itself: TCRdb pairs this DNA with a much larger clone's protein that differs at residue 11, likely a read error; the protein shown was translated from the DNA. The chain employs TRDV1 and TRDJ1; TRDD3 agrees at 9 bases. CDR1 is TSWWSYY and CDR2 is QGS in the germline V gene. The CDR3 runs 18 residues. V lost 0 bases and J lost 1; bases outside the gene matches: 9. CDR3 nucleotide sequence: TGTGCTCTTGGGGAACTACCGGGGGATACCCCGTGCACCGATAAACTCATCTTT. It encodes CALGELPGDTPCTDKLIF.

Details on this clone: A read error likely explains why the TCRdb protein, taken from a much larger clone, differs from this DNA's translation at residue 16; the protein shown is translated from the DNA. This rearrangement joins TRDV2 to TRDJ3; D call uncertain. CDR3 length: 18 residues. Germline CDR1 reads GEAIGNYY; CDR2 reads EKD. For the CDR3, the DNA is TGTGCCTGTGACACCGTCACGCCAGGGGCCAGGGACACCCGACAGATATTTTTC. Amino acid sequence: CACDTVTPGARDTRQIFF.